The sequence of this TCR beta chain was determined in a study of lymphopenia after photon versus proton radiotherapy. The germline V gene has CDR1 SGHKS and CDR2 YYEKEE (reference sequence). The ends were cut back, 4 bases at V and 3 bases at J, with 17 bases in the middle. The length of the CDR3 is 16 residues. Profiled with immunoSEQ multiplex PCR; TCRdb holds only in-frame clones, not every one. The table has roughly 7,300 clones, about 92% seen once; the top ten hold 1.6%. This clone appeared once. The antigen is undetermined. Study-wide results and limits: Relative stability marked proton patients; photon patients lost diversity and naive cells.

The material sequenced was peripheral blood, taken from a patient treated with photon-based radiotherapy. V is TRBV5-5 and J is TRBJ1-3; D remains unclear. This clonotype was sampled from a woman in her forties or fifties with cholangiocarcinoma. Written as DNA, the CDR3 is TGTGCCAGCAGCCCCCGACGCGCGGTTGGTGGAAACACCATATATTTT. It is translated as CASSPRRAVGGNTIYF.